A single sample is the source of the 4 T cell receptor beta chains below, sequenced in a study of control samples from healthy donors and cancer patients. Only in-frame clones appear in the TCRdb table, and some are missing; sequencing was by immunoSEQ multiplex PCR. The sample lists 100,000 to 150,000 clones, around 87% occurring once. Sequencing was done on a sample of blood. The receptors come from a man aged 55 to 70 in good health.

The V and J genes are TRBV5-6 and TRBJ1-2; 7 nucleotides align to TRBD1. CDR1 SGHDT and CDR2 YYEEEE come from the germline V gene. J was trimmed by 0 bases and V by 3 bases; bases with no gene match: 8. The CDR3 spans 16 residues. The CDR3 DNA reads as TGTGCCAGCAGCTCATGGGGACAGCCGGCTAACTATGGCTACACCTTC. As protein: CASSSWGQPANYGYTF. Looking up the rest from reference TRBV5-6 and TRBJ1-2 gives the full variable domain: DAGVTQSPTHLIKTRGQQVTLRCSPKSGHDTVSWYQQALGQGPQFIFQYYEEEERQRGNFPDRFSGHQFPNYSSELNVNALLLGDSALYLCASSSWGQPANYGYTFGSGTRLTVV.

The chain links TRBV6-5 to TRBJ1-2, with D maybe TRBD1 (6 bases). CDR3 length equals 14 residues. Germline CDR1 is MNHEY and CDR2 is SVGAGI. With 7 bases removed from V and 2 bases from J, the gap between germline ends came to 14 bases. CDR3 sequence reads: CASNTQGRNYGYTF. The DNA of the CDR3 is TGTGCCAGCAACACTCAGGGGAGGAACTATGGCTACACCTTC.

The rearrangement joins TRBV28 to TRBJ1-5, with D maybe TRBD1 (6 bases). V was shortened by 5 bases and J by 0 bases, with 14 bases between the two germline ends. In germline, CDR1 is MDHEN, CDR2 SYDVKM. This CDR3 region has 16 residues. Here the CDR3 DNA reads TGTGCCAGCAGTACAAGGACAGCCTATAGCAATCAGCCCCAGCATTTT. Its translation is CASSTRTAYSNQPQHF.

The V call is TRBV5-5, the J call TRBJ1-1; no firm D call. The V end lost 2 bases, the J end lost 11 bases, and 13 bases lay between the germline ends. Germline-derived CDR1 and CDR2 are SGHKS and YYEKEE (reference sequence). The length of the CDR3 is 12 residues. CDR3 loop: CASSFESVSAFF. CDR3 coding DNA: TGTGCCAGCAGCTTTGAGAGTGTGAGCGCTTTCTTT.